Following are 5 T cell receptor beta chains from one sample sequenced in a study of cytomegalovirus exposure and HLA in healthy donors. A multiplex PCR was run with 60 Vbeta primers and 13 Jbeta primers. Using immunoSEQ multiplex PCR, the repertoire was profiled, and TCRdb retains in-frame clones only, with some absent. Among around 120,000 clones, approximately 80% were seen once, and the ten largest hold approximately 2%. Sequencing used PBMCs. The receptors here all came from a man younger than 35 in good health and CMV-seronegative.

This chain joins TRBV29-1 and TRBJ2-3, with 10 bases identical to TRBD2. J lost 4 bases, V lost 4 bases, and 11 bases had no gene match. Germline CDR1 SQVTM, CDR2 ANQGSEA. The CDR3 has 16 amino acids. Here the CDR3 reads CSVVLTLAGVADTQYF. The CDR3 nucleotides are TGCAGCGTTGTCCTAACGCTAGCGGGAGTAGCAGATACGCAGTATTTT.

This chain joins TRBV11-1 and TRBJ2-1, with 9 positions matching TRBD1. The germline V gene encodes CDR1 SGHAT and CDR2 FQDESV (reference sequence). The CDR3 is 14 residues long. V shed 5 bases, J shed 2 bases, and the junction held 1 base outside the gene matches. In nucleotides, the CDR3 is TGTGCCAGCAGCCGGGACAGGGCCTACAATGAGCAGTTCTTC. It specifies CASSRDRAYNEQFF.

This rearrangement joins TRBV10-2 to TRBJ2-2; maybe TRBD1 (6 bases). Germline CDR1 and CDR2: WSHSY and SAAADI. The CDR3 runs 16 residues. V was trimmed by 5 bases and J by 0 bases, leaving 13 bases between them. This CDR3 is CASSKADRPNTGELFF. CDR3 sequence (DNA): TGCGCCAGCAGTAAAGCAGACAGGCCGAACACCGGGGAGCTGTTTTTT.

This chain links TRBV19 with TRBJ1-1, with 10 bases lining up with TRBD1. This CDR3 region has 14 residues. The junction had 0 bases not matched to a gene; V was cut back by 4 bases and J by 1 base. The germline V gene has CDR1 LNHDA and CDR2 SQIVND (reference sequence). CDR3 sequence (DNA): TGTGCCAGTAGTAGACAGGGGGCGAACACTGAAGCTTTCTTT. This codes for CASSRQGANTEAFF.

The chain uses TRBV6-5 and TRBJ1-3, with D maybe TRBD1 (6 bases). V lost 6 bases to trimming and J lost 5 bases, with 14 bases between them. Looked up from germline, CDR1 is MNHEY and CDR2 is SVGAGI. This CDR3 spans 14 amino acids. CDR3 DNA sequence: TGTGCCAGCAGAGGGACATACAACAGAAACACCATATATTTT. Translated, it gives CASRGTYNRNTIYF.